The 8 T cell receptor beta chains below were found in one sample sequenced in a study of shared clonotypes between healthy human individuals. Profiling relied on immunoSEQ multiplex PCR, and the TCRdb table lists in-frame clones only, not all of them. The sample shows hundreds of thousands of clones, 95% to 98% of them seen only once. Naive CD8 cells, CD45RO-negative and positively selected for CCR7, excluded terminally differentiated effector memory CD45RA+ cells. The sequenced material came from naive CD8+ T cells sorted from blood. These receptors all come from a man in his thirties or forties in good health.

V is TRBV10-1 and J is TRBJ2-1, with D perhaps being TRBD1 or TRBD2 (5 bases each). Trimming removed 3 bases from V and 3 bases from J, with 12 bases in between. From germline, CDR1 is WNHNN and CDR2 SYGVQD (reference sequence). The CDR3 spans 15 residues. The CDR3 loop reads CASSEIGTGYNEQFF. The CDR3 DNA sequence: TGCGCCAGCAGTGAAATAGGGACGGGCTACAATGAGCAGTTCTTC.

The rearrangement joins TRBV9 to TRBJ2-3; 10 positions agree with TRBD2. Trimming cost V 0 bases and J 4 bases; bases outside gene matches: 5. CDR1 is SGDLS, CDR2 YYNGEE, per germline. The CDR3 has 16 residues. Here the CDR3 DNA reads TGTGCCAGCAGCGTAGAAGCTAGCGGGAGTGCAGATACGCAGTATTTT. Translation: CASSVEASGSADTQYF.

This sequence joins TRBV19 and TRBJ2-5; 9 positions match TRBD1. Germline assignment: CDR1 LNHDA and CDR2 SQIVND (reference sequence). J gave up 5 bases and V 4 bases, and 5 bases lay outside the gene matches. This CDR3 is built from 14 residues. CDR3 sequence (DNA): TGTGCCAGTAGTACACAGGGGGCTTGGGAGACCCAGTACTTC. Residues: CASSTQGAWETQYF.

The chain uses TRBV9 and TRBJ2-2; a possible D gene is TRBD2 (6 bases). CDR3 length: 15 amino acids. V was clipped by 2 bases and J by 3 bases, with 11 bases between them. Germline CDR1 reads SGDLS; CDR2 reads YYNGEE. The CDR3 DNA reads as TGTGCCAGCAGCGTGACTAGTACGCACACCGGGGAGCTGTTTTTT. It specifies CASSVTSTHTGELFF.

This sequence joins TRBV4-1 and TRBJ2-1; the match to TRBD2 covers 7 bases. Per the germline V gene, CDR1 is MGHRA and CDR2 is YSYEKL. V lost 0 bases to trimming and J lost 0 bases; unmatched junction nucleotides: 8. The CDR3 covers 18 residues. The CDR3 nucleotides are TGCGCCAGCAGCCAAGACCCCCTGACTAGCCTCTCCTACAATGAGCAGTTCTTC. It is translated as CASSQDPLTSLSYNEQFF.

In this sample, this clone turned up once. The chain employs TRBV6-1 and TRBJ2-5; D may be TRBD1 or TRBD2 (5 bases each). Trimming pared 8 bases from V and 1 base from J, leaving 14 bases between. This CDR3 is built from 14 residues. Germline loops: CDR1 MNHNS, CDR2 SASEGT. The CDR3 sequence: CASLGDRGQETQYF. The CDR3 bases are TGTGCCAGCCTGGGGGATCGGGGCCAAGAGACCCAGTACTTC.

This chain connects TRBV4-2 to TRBJ2-7; 7 bases are shared with TRBD2. V lost 1 base to trimming and J lost 7 bases; unmatched junction nucleotides: 7. The germline CDR1 and CDR2 sequences are LGHNA and YNFKEQ. This CDR3 is 14 amino acids long. CDR3 sequence reads: CASSQAVLAREQYF. CDR3 sequence (DNA): TGTGCCAGCAGCCAAGCAGTACTAGCGCGGGAGCAGTACTTC.

V and J are TRBV9 and TRBJ2-1, with D tentatively TRBD1 (5 bases). Germline V lookup: CDR1 SGDLS, CDR2 YYNGEE. The CDR3 length is 16 residues. Trimming left V 0 bases short and J 0 bases short, with 10 bases between. The CDR3 region is CASSVEGVGSYNEQFF. The DNA for the CDR3 is TGTGCCAGCAGCGTAGAAGGGGTCGGCTCCTACAATGAGCAGTTCTTC.